The clone carrying this TCR beta chain was seen more than once but under ten times. The antigen remains undetermined. Germline V lookup: CDR1 SGHVS, CDR2 FNYEAQ. With V trimmed by 1 base and J by 0 bases, 3 bases remained unmatched. This CDR3 region has 16 residues. The sample belongs to a study of blood T cells in healthy people across ages. Notes on the study in general: A roughly linear fall in TCR beta diversity per million T cells was seen with increasing age. Researchers judged that diversity estimates from one million T cells fell short of true values.

It was with a sample-barcoded 5' primer and a J-beta primer mix that a second PCR of roughly 7 to 12 cycles was run. TCRdb called the 5' RACE reads again in MiXCR, with one record for every CDR3 protein. The data contain more than 600,000 distinct CDR3 sequences, roughly 25% of them singletons. The same specimen was also included in a second study, on T cells of mothers and their children.

The chain links TRBV7-6 to TRBJ1-3, with 7 bases matching TRBD1. The specimen sequenced was blood. This clonotype was obtained from a boy younger than 18 in good health. The DNA of the CDR3 is TGTGCCAGCAGCTTAGGGGGACAGCCCTCTGGAAACACCATATATTTT. It encodes CASSLGGQPSGNTIYF.